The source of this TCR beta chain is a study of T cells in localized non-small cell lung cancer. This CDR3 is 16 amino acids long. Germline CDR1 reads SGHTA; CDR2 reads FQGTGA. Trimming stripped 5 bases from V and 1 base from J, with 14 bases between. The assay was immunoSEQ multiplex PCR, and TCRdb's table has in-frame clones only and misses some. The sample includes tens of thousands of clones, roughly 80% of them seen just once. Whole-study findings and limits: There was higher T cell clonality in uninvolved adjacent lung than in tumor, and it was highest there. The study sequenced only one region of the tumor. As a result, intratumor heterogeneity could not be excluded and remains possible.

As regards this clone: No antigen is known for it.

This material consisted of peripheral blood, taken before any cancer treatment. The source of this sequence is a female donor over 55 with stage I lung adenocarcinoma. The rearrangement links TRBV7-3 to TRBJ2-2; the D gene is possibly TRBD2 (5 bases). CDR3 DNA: TGTGCCAGCAGCCTGGTTGCGGGCGAGAACACCGGGGAGCTGTTTTTT. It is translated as CASSLVAGENTGELFF.